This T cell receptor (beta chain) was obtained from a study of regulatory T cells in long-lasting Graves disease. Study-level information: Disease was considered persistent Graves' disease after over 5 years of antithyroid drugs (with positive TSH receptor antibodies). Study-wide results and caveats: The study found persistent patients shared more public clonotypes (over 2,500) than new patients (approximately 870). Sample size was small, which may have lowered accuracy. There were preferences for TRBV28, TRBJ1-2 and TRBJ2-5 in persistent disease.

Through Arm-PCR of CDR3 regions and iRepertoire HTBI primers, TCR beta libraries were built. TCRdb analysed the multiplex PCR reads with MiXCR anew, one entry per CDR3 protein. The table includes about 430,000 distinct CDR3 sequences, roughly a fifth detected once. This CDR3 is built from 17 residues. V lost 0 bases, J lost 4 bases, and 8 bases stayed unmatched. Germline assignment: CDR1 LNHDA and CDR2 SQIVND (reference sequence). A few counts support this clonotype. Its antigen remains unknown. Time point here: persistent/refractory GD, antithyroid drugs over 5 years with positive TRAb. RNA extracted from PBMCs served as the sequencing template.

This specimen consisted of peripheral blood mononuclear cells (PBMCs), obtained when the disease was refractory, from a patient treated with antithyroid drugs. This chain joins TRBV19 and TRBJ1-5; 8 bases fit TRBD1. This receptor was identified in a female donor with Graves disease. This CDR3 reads CASSIEAPTGDNQPQHF. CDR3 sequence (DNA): TGTGCCAGTAGTATAGAAGCCCCGACAGGGGATAATCAGCCCCAGCATTTT.